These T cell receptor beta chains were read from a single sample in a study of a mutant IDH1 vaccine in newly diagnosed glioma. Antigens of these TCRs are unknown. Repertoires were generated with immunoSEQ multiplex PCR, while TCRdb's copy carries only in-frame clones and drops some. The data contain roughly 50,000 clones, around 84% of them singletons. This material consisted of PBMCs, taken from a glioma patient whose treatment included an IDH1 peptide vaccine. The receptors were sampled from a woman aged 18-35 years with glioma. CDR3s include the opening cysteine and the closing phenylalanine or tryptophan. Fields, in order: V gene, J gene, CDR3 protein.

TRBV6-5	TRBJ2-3	CASSYDGFSDTQYF
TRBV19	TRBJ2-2	CASSVNPVTGELFF
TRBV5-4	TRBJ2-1	CASSLVAGRGDEQFF
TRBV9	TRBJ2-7	CASSTDSSKQYF
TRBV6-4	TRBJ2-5	CASSLEAGGSETQYF
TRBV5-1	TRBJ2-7	CASSFLAGGFYEQYF
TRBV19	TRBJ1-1	CASIRRAGITEAFF
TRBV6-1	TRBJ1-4	CASRPSYGSEKLFF
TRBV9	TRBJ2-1	CASSVADEQFF
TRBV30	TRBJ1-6	CAWSVTGDNSPLHF
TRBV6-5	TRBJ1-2	CASSRDRNYGYTF
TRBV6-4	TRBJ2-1	CASGEESGGTYNEQFF
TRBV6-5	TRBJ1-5	CASSPGGRNQPQHF
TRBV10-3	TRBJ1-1	CAISLQGGNTEAFF
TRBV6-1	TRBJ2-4	CASSGWAGRNIQYF
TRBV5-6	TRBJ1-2	CASSLKRDRALLGGYTF
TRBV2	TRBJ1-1	CASTTEGGRGNKAFF
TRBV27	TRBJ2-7	CASSLSGATAYEQYF
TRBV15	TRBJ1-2	CATSRDRRAYGYTF
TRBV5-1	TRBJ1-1	CASSSAGARNTEAFF
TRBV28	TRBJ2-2	CASSLGRAWNTGELFF
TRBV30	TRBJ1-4	CAWSSRGIGEKLFF
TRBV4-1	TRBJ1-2	CASSQDGLYGYTF